Given below is one T cell receptor beta chain in context. The antigen it binds to is not known. No base qualities exist here, and no much larger clone lies one base off it. From the cysteine through the phenylalanine, the CDR3 covers 16 amino acids. Of the read, only the CDR3 DNA is kept; its 48 bases are in frame from base 1. The germline V gene yields SGHRS for CDR1 and YFSETQ for CDR2. Trimming takes 0 bases off V and 2 bases off J; junction bases not matched to a gene: 2. This sample was taken from a study of blood T cell repertoires in COVID-19 (dated by TCRdb to 2020 to 2021). Regarding the complete study: The collaborator samples originated in the United States, Italy and Spain and spanned the acute and convalescent phases of COVID-19. Where HLA class I and class II types were available, the types were taken from metadata supplied by the sample provider, not from assay-based typing. The material from the prospective study consisted of cDNA or gDNA derived from T cells, B-cell-depleted T cells, or PBMCs. Samples came from the ongoing ImmuneRACE study (first 160 participants) plus 1,254 subjects from 6 global collaborators. The sample metadata nearly always contained a de-identified subject ID, COVID-19 status, age in years and sex. The repertoires were made available in a free public database intended to serve as a resource for research on the immune response to SARS-CoV-2. The dataset comprised deeply sampled blood TCRbeta repertoires from subjects exposed to, actively infected with, or recovered from COVID-19.

TCRbeta CDR3 regions were amplified from genomic DNA by means of the immunoSEQ Assay, a bias-controlled multiplex PCR. In the authors' own workflow: Nucleated cell counts per sample were estimated from amplification of reference gene primers within the assay. Sequence reads were collapsed and filtered to measure the absolute abundance of every unique TCRbeta CDR3 rearrangement. For each sample, productive Simpson clonality was calculated by taking the square root of Simpson's diversity index across productive rearrangements. TCRdb took over this immuneACCESS table, retaining in-frame rearrangements with V and J assigned. Such tables are incomplete; in checked studies, under half of the missing clones stem from an unresolved V gene, and the remainder is unexplained. Clone size and the V and J calls come from that table; the DNA yielded D and trimming. The sample contains approximately 63,000 clones, roughly nine tenths of them found a single time. The top ten constitute about 20% of the sample.

One collaborating source in Seattle enrolled patients while the patients were actively infected and followed the patients over time throughout the course of disease. Whole blood was collected in K2EDTA tubes by collaborating institutions according to the institutions' own protocols. For TCRbeta analysis, collaborators shipped samples in one of three forms: frozen whole blood, isolated PBMCs, or DNA extracted from either of those sample types. General findings and caveats noted by the study authors: Clinical and demographic metadata were provided uncurated, with the amount varying by source and participant.

The material sequenced was peripheral blood. The clonotype was recovered from a woman aged 60-70 years with COVID-19, enrolled during active disease. The chain uses TRBV5-1 and TRBJ2-3; 11 junctional bases match TRBD2. The bases are TGCGCCAGCAGCTTGGGGGGACTAGCGGCCACAGATACGCAGTATTTT. The resulting protein is CASSLGGLAATDTQYF.